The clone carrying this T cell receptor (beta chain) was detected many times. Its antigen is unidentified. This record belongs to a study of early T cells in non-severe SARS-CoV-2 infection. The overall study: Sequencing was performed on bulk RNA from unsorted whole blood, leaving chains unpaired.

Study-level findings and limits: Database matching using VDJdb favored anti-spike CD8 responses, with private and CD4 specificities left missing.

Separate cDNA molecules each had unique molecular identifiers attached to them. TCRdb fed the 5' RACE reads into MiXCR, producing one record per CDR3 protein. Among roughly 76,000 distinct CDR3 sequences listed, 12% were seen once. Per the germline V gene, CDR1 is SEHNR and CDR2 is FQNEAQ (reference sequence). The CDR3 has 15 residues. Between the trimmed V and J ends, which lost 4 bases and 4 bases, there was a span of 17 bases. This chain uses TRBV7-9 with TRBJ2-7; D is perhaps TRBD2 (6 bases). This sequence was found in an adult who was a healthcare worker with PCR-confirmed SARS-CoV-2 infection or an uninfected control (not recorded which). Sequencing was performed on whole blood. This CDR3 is CASSWPGTGSYEQYF. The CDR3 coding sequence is TGTGCCAGCAGCTGGCCCGGGACTGGATCTTACGAGCAGTACTTC.